The entry below describes one T cell receptor (beta chain). There is no known antigen for this receptor. No quality values exist for individual bases; no much larger clone is one base distant. The sample belongs to a study of CD8 T cells in ankylosing spondylitis (dated by TCRdb to the late 2010s). Study-level background: The study profiled T cell receptor beta repertoires in healthy donors and ankylosing spondylitis patients to find disease-linked TCR variants. Samples of peripheral blood were taken, and for ankylosing spondylitis patients, synovial fluid was collected as well. In total, the full study cohort was made up of about 110 healthy donors and about two dozen ankylosing spondylitis patients. Results the study describes overall, beyond this receptor: The disease-linked clones were reported to be significantly enriched in matched synovial fluid samples from ankylosing spondylitis patients. A TCR beta motif made up of several highly homologous amino acid variants appeared to be characteristic of blood from ankylosing spondylitis patients. Some motif variants had previously been reported in the synovial fluid and blood of reactive arthritis patients, which suggests shared mechanisms of disease initiation. In peripheral blood, the disease-linked clones were found at relatively low frequencies and had a CD8+ phenotype.

The listed sequencing device is Illumina HiSeq 2500. Quantitative 5'-RACE with molecular barcodes was the method used to prepare the TCR beta libraries. The original pipeline was this. A new computational method, built on a probabilistic model of VDJ rearrangement, was used to identify disease-linked TCR variants. TCRdb reanalyzed the raw reads on its own, using fastp at Q25 for trimming and MiXCR for clone calling, and kept in-frame beta chains. Entries are consolidated by CDR3 protein sequence, retaining the most common genes and DNA. These V and J calls are TCRdb output, not the study's own analysis. A total of approximately 350,000 distinct CDR3 sequences appear in this sample, 20% to 25% of them only once. The top ten constitute 13% of the sample. CDR1 and CDR2 are drawn from the germline V gene: MNHNS, SASEGT. V and J are trimmed by 6 bases and 7 bases, and the gene matches miss 8 bases of the junction. Its CDR3 holds 15 amino acids, cysteine through phenylalanine. Only the CDR3 region is kept as DNA, spanning 45 bases read in frame from base 1.

The chain was built from TRBV6-1 and TRBJ1-4, with TRBD1 identical over 10 junction bases. The TCR originated in a male donor with ankylosing spondylitis or in good health (not recorded which). The sequencing input was blood, either unsorted or a sorted T cell fraction (not recorded which). CDR3 reads: CASRRGTGEGEKLFF. The DNA sequence reads TGTGCCAGCAGAAGAGGGACAGGGGAGGGTGAAAAACTGTTTTTT.